The source of this T cell receptor (beta chain) is a study of cytomegalovirus exposure and HLA in healthy donors. PCR used 60 Vbeta primers and 13 Jbeta primers. Using immunoSEQ multiplex PCR, the repertoire was profiled, and TCRdb retains in-frame clones only, with some absent. This table has some 55,000 clones, roughly four fifths appearing once. This CDR3 contains 15 residues. The germline gives CDR1 SQVTM, CDR2 ANQGSEA. Between the trimmed V and J ends, which lost 4 bases and 5 bases, there was a span of 17 bases. The V call is TRBV29-1, the J call TRBJ2-2; D unresolved. Sequences were obtained from PBMCs. This receptor was identified in a man in his forties in good health and CMV-seronegative. The CDR3 DNA follows: TGCAGCGTTGGTGAGGCTTTGAGACGGACCGGGGAGCTGTTTTTT. It is translated as CSVGEALRRTGELFF.